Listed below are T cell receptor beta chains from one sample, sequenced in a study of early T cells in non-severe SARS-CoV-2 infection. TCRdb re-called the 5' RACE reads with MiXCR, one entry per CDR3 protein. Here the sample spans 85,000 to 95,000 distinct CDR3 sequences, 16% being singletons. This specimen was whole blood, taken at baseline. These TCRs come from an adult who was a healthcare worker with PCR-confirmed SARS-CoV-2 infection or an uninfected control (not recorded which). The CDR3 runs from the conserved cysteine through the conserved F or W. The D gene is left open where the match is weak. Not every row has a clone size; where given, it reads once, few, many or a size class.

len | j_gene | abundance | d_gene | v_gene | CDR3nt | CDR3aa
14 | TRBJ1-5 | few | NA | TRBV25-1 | TGTGCCAGCAGCCTCACAGGGAACAATCAGCCCCAGCATTTT | CASSLTGNNQPQHF
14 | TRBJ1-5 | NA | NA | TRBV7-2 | TGTGCCAGCAGCTTTTATCAGCATAATCAGCCCCAGCATTTT | CASSFYQHNQPQHF
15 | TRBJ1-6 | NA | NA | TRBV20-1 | TGCAGTGCTAGAACTACAGGGCGGGTGAATTCACCCCTCCACTTT | CSARTTGRVNSPLHF
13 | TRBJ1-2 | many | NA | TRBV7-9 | TGTGCCAGCAGCTTCGAGGCTAACTATGGCTACACCTTC | CASSFEANYGYTF
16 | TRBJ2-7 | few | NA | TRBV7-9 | TGTGCCAGCAGCTTATCGATCGGGTCAGGTCGATACGAGCAGTACTTC | CASSLSIGSGRYEQYF
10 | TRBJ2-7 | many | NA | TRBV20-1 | TGCAGTGCTAGGGACTACGAGCAGTACTTC | CSARDYEQYF
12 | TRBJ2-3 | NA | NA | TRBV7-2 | TGTGCCAGCAGCTACATGGCCGATACGCAGTATTTT | CASSYMADTQYF
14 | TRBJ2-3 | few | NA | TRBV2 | TGTGCCAGCAGGCAAATGGAGAACACAGATACGCAGTATTTT | CASRQMENTDTQYF
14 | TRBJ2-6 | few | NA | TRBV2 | TGTGCCAGCATGCAAGGGTATGGGGCCAACGTCCTGACTTTC | CASMQGYGANVLTF
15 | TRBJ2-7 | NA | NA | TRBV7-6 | TGTGCCAGCAGCTTCCAGGGGTTCGCTGTCTACGAGCAGTACTTC | CASSFQGFAVYEQYF
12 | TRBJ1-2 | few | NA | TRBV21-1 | TGTGCCAGCAGGATGAGAAATGTGGGCTACACCTTC | CASRMRNVGYTF
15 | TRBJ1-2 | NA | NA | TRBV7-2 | TGTGCCAGCAGCTGGACGCCGGGGACCGACTATGGCTACACCTTC | CASSWTPGTDYGYTF
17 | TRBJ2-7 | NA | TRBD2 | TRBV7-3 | TGTGCCAGCAGCCATGGTCTTGGGCGCGGGAGAGATTACGAGCAGTACTTC | CASSHGLGRGRDYEQYF
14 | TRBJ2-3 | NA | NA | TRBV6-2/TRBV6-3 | TGTGCCAGCAGTCCGACAGGAGGGCCAGATACGCAGTATTTT | CASSPTGGPDTQYF
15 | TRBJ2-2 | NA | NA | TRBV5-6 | TGTGCCAGCAGCTTGGTGGACACCGGGGCCGGGGAGCTGTTTTTT | CASSLVDTGAGELFF